These 14 T cell receptor beta chains were sequenced from one sample in a study of OX40 agonist ivuxolimab in advanced cancers. Sequenced by immunoSEQ multiplex PCR; TCRdb stores in-frame clones only, minus some. The sample comprises about 40,000 clones, about 90% of which are singletons, and 3% to 4.5% rests with the top ten. The sample in question was CD4+ or CD8+ T cells sorted from blood, obtained in a trial of the OX40 agonist ivuxolimab. The receptors were sampled from an adult with an advanced solid tumor such as melanoma, head and neck, liver or kidney cancer.

The gene calls are TRBV7-2 and TRBJ1-5; tentatively, D is TRBD1 (6 bases). The germline V gene has CDR1 SGHTA and CDR2 FQGNSA. This CDR3 has 16 amino acids. V lost 4 bases and J 2 bases, leaving 15 bases between the germline ends. Written as DNA, the CDR3 is TGTGCCAGCAGCTGGGGGGGCATCATGGGCAATCAGCCCCAGCATTTT. Protein: CASSWGGIMGNQPQHF.

This chain uses TRBV5-1 with TRBJ2-1; 8 nucleotides line up with TRBD1. The trim removed 4 bases at V and 3 bases at J, leaving 6 bases unmatched. The CDR3 contains 15 residues. The germline CDR1 and CDR2 sequences are SGHRS and YFSETQ. In DNA, the CDR3 is TGCGCCAGCAGCACTACCGGGACAGGCTACAATGAGCAGTTCTTC. It specifies CASSTTGTGYNEQFF.

The V gene is TRBV7-8, the J gene TRBJ1-2; D gene ambiguous. This CDR3 is built from 14 residues. Germline values: CDR1 SGHVS, CDR2 FQNEAQ. Between the trimmed V and J ends, which lost 4 bases and 4 bases, there was a span of 13 bases. CDR3 region: CASSSSGQFYGYTF. The DNA of the CDR3 is TGTGCCAGCAGCTCCTCGGGTCAGTTCTATGGCTACACCTTC.

This chain connects TRBV14 to TRBJ1-1, with D tentatively TRBD1 (5 bases). The CDR3 has 15 residues. The V gene's germline CDR1 is SGHDN and CDR2 FVKESK. The V and J ends lost 0 bases and 11 bases respectively, with 19 bases between them. The CDR3: CASSQDTRDRERAFF. CDR3 sequence (DNA): TGTGCCAGCAGCCAAGATACAAGGGACCGCGAGAGGGCTTTCTTT.

The V gene is TRBV19, the J gene TRBJ2-1; 8 nucleotides line up with TRBD2. CDR1 LNHDA and CDR2 SQIVND come from the germline V gene (reference sequence). There are 15 residues in the CDR3. V trimming: 4 bases; J trimming: 2 bases; junction bases outside the gene matches: 4. The CDR3 is CASSSGRYPYNEQFF. The CDR3 DNA reads TGTGCCAGTAGTAGCGGGAGGTACCCCTACAATGAGCAGTTCTTC.

Written as DNA, the CDR3 is TGTGCCAGCTCACCGAATAGAGATACGCAGTATTTT. Translating gives CASSPNRDTQYF. The gene calls are TRBV18 and TRBJ2-3; D is ambiguous. With 3 bases removed from V and 5 bases from J, the gap between germline ends came to 6 bases. This CDR3 is 12 amino acids long. Per the germline V gene, CDR1 is KGHSH and CDR2 is LQKENI.

Only one count was recorded for this clone. V and J are TRBV4-3 and TRBJ2-7; D gene unclear. The V end was cut by 2 bases, the J end by 3 bases, with 8 bases between. Germline V gene data show CDR1 as LGHNA and CDR2 as YSLEER. The CDR3 runs to 13 residues. In DNA, the CDR3 is TGCGCCAGCAGCCAAAACCTTCTCTACGAGCAGTACTTC. Amino acid sequence: CASSQNLLYEQYF.

J is TRBJ1-5 and V is TRBV9, with D perhaps matching TRBD1 (6 bases). This CDR3 comprises 14 residues. The germline V gene has CDR1 SGDLS and CDR2 YYNGEE. V gave up 3 bases and J gave up 5 bases, with 12 bases separating them. DNA of the CDR3: TGTGCCAGCAGCGGGGGGCAGCCTTATCAGCCCCAGCATTTT. Translated, it gives CASSGGQPYQPQHF.

V is TRBV7-2 and J is TRBJ1-1; D uncertain. Germline V gene sequence: CDR1 SGHTA, CDR2 FQGNSA. The CDR3 spans 13 residues. Deletions cut 5 bases from V and 4 bases from J, with 11 bases between. The CDR3 spells CASSRNDPTEAFF. The CDR3 DNA is TGTGCCAGCAGCCGAAACGATCCCACTGAAGCTTTCTTT.

The J gene is TRBJ2-7, the V gene TRBV14, with D hard to call. Trimming removed 2 bases from V and 1 base from J, with 9 bases in between. CDR3 length: 14 amino acids. Germline V gives CDR1 SGHDN, CDR2 FVKESK. The CDR3 spells CASSQIGPSYEQYF. CDR3 bases: TGTGCCAGCAGCCAAATCGGTCCTTCCTACGAGCAGTACTTC.

This clone was observed a single time. The chain uses TRBV4-3 and TRBJ2-5; D gene unclear. The CDR3 sequence is 14 residues long. V lost 0 bases and J 5 bases, leaving 10 bases between the germline ends. CDR1 is LGHNA and CDR2 is YSLEER in the germline V gene. CDR3 DNA sequence: TGCGCCAGCAGCCAAGACATGTGGGTGGAGACCCAGTACTTC. Translating gives CASSQDMWVETQYF.

The V call is TRBV19, the J call TRBJ2-3; D perhaps matches TRBD2 (5 bases). There are 14 residues in the CDR3. Germline V gene sequence: CDR1 LNHDA, CDR2 SQIVND (reference sequence). V lost 4 bases and J lost 4, with 12 bases in between. The CDR3 spells CASSRAVGADTQYF. Here the CDR3 DNA reads TGTGCCAGTAGTAGAGCGGTGGGAGCAGATACGCAGTATTTT.

The gene calls are TRBV6-5 and TRBJ1-2, with 9 positions matching TRBD1. Germline V CDR1 and CDR2: MNHEY, SVGAGI. CDR3 length: 13 residues. V shed 5 bases and J 5 bases; nucleotides not matched to a gene: 3. CDR3 region: CASSVDRGYGYTF. For the CDR3, the DNA is TGTGCCAGCAGTGTCGACAGGGGGTATGGCTACACCTTC.

By share, this clone counts as medium-sized. The V gene is TRBV2, the J gene TRBJ2-7, with 7 bases fitting TRBD1. Germline V gene lookup returns CDR1 SNHLY and CDR2 FYNNEI. The CDR3 length is 14 residues. Trimming took 3 bases from V and 12 from J; bases not matched to a gene: 14. CDR3 DNA sequence: TGTGCCAGCAGTGATGATCTACGGGACAGTTATCCGTACTTC. This gives the protein CASSDDLRDSYPYF. Full variable domain (rest looked up from reference TRBV2 and TRBJ2-7): EPEVTQTPSHQVTQMGQEVILRCVPISNHLYFYWYRQILGQKVEFLVSFYNNEISEKSEIFDDQFSVERPDGSNFTLKIRSTKLEDSAMYFCASSDDLRDSYPYFGPGTRLTVT.